The 5 T cell receptor beta chains below all came from one sample that was sequenced in a study of shared clonotypes between healthy human individuals. The naive CD8 subset, CD45RO-negative cells positively selected for CCR7, excluded terminally differentiated effector memory CD45RA+ cells. Repertoires were generated with immunoSEQ multiplex PCR, while TCRdb's copy carries only in-frame clones and drops some. Of about 700,000 clones listed, about 90% were seen once; the top ten hold roughly 24%. The source material was naive CD8+ T cells sorted from blood. These receptors all come from a man aged 25-45 years in good health.

The sample holds one count of this clone. The sample contains more than one DNA sequence encoding this CDR3. The rearrangement links TRBV27 to TRBJ1-4; D is unresolved. V lost 2 bases and J 4 bases, leaving 8 bases between the germline ends. This CDR3 contains 14 residues. Germline V gene lookup returns CDR1 MNHEY and CDR2 SMNVEV (reference sequence). CDR3 nucleotide sequence: TGTGCCAGCAGTTTACTGGACGGTAATGAAAAACTGTTTTTT. It is translated as CASSLLDGNEKLFF.

This chain links TRBV7-9 with TRBJ1-1; 7 positions match TRBD1. Germline lookup yields CDR1 SEHNR and CDR2 FQNEAQ (reference sequence). The CDR3 contains 14 residues. V dropped 5 bases and J dropped 1; count of bases not matched to a gene: 4. In DNA form, the CDR3 reads TGTGCCAGCAGCCCTCAGGGGGGGAACACTGAAGCTTTCTTT. Its protein is CASSPQGGNTEAFF. Full variable domain (remainder filled in from reference TRBV7-9 and TRBJ1-1): DTGVSQNPRHKITKRGQNVTFRCDPISEHNRLYWYRQTLGQGPEFLTYFQNEAQLEKSRLLSDRFSAERPKGSFSTLEIQRTEQGDSAMYLCASSPQGGNTEAFFGQGTRLTVV.

The rearrangement uses TRBV27 and TRBJ2-3; 9 nucleotides match TRBD2. Germline V gene data show CDR1 as MNHEY and CDR2 as SMNVEV (reference sequence). There are 18 residues in the CDR3. The V segment lost 4 bases and the J segment 1 base; nucleotides outside the gene matches: 12. The CDR3 region has the DNA TGTGCCAGCAGTTCGAAGGAGTCTGGCGGGAGGGGCACAGATACGCAGTATTTT. Protein: CASSSKESGGRGTDTQYF.

The chain recombines TRBV13 with TRBJ1-1, with D unclear. This CDR3 comprises 14 residues. Trimming shortened V by 7 bases and J by 1 base, and 13 bases separated the two germline ends. Germline CDR1 reads PRHDT; CDR2 reads FYEKMQ (reference sequence). The DNA for the CDR3 is TGTGCCAGCACATACTTCGCGGGGAACACTGAAGCTTTCTTT. This translates into CASTYFAGNTEAFF. Drawing the rest from reference TRBV13 and TRBJ1-1, the complete variable domain is AAGVIQSPRHLIKEKRETATLKCYPIPRHDTVYWYQQGPGQDPQFLISFYEKMQSDKGSIPDRFSAQQFSDYHSELNMSSLELGDSALYFCASTYFAGNTEAFFGQGTRLTVV.

V is TRBV7-9 and J is TRBJ2-1; 7 nucleotides agree with TRBD2. Per germline, CDR1 SEHNR and CDR2 FQNEAQ (reference sequence). Unmatched junction bases numbered 3, after V lost 5 bases and J lost 5 bases. The CDR3 is 13 residues long. CDR3 nucleotides: TGTGCCAGCAGCCAGACTAGCCACAATGAGCAGTTCTTC. This translates into CASSQTSHNEQFF.